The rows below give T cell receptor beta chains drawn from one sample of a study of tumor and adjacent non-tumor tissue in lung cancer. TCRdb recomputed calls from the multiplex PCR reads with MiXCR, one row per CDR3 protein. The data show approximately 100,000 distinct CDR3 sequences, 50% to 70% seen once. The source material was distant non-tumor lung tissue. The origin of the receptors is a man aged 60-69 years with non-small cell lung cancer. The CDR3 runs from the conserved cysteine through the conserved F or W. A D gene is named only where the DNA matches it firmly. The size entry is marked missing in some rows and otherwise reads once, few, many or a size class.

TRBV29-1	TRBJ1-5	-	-	TGCGGCGTGGGACTATCGCCGAATCAGCCCCGGCATTTT	CGVGLSPNQPRHF
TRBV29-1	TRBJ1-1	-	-	TGTAGCGTTCCCGGGATAGGGAACACTGAAGCTTTCTTT	CSVPGIGNTEAFF
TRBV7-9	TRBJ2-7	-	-	TGTGCCAGCAGCTCACATGGAGGGGGGGCCTTTTCGGTGGACGAGCTGTACTTC	CASSSHGGGAFSVDELYF
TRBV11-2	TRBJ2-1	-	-	TGTGCCAGCAACATAGTGGGGGAACTGCCTGACCGAGGGGAGCAGTTCTTC	CASNIVGELPDRGEQFF
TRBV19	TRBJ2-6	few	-	TGTGCCAGTAGTCAGGGGAGAGGGGCCAACGTCCTGACTTTC	CASSQGRGANVLTF
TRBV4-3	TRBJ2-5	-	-	TGCGCCAGCAGCCAAGTTGGGGGCGAAGAGACCCAATACTTC	CASSQVGGEETQYF
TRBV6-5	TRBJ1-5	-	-	TGTGCCAGCGGTTCTATAAAGGGACCGAAAAATCAGCACCAGCATTTT	CASGSIKGPKNQHQHF
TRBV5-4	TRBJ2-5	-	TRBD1	TGTGCCGGCAGCCACCCCGGACAGGGGGCTTCGGAGACCCAGTACTTC	CAGSHPGQGASETQYF
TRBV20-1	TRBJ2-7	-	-	TGCAGTGCTGCCCTCCCTGGACAGAACTACGAGCACTACTTC	CSAALPGQNYEHYF
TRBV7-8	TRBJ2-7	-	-	TGTGCCAGCAGCTTAGCTGGACAAGGTTTTAGCTCCTACGGGCAGTACTTC	CASSLAGQGFSSYGQYF
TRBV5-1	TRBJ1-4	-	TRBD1	TGCGCCAACAGCTATGGACAGGGGGCCCTTAATGAAAAACTGTTTTTT	CANSYGQGALNEKLFF
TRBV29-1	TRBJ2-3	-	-	TGCAGCGACGGAGGGGGCGACACAGATATGCAGTATTTT	CSDGGGDTDMQYF
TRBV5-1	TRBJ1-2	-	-	TGCGCCAGCAGCCCCGGTACAAACTATGGCTACACCTTC	CASSPGTNYGYTF
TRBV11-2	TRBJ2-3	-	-	TGCGCCAGCAGGCACCGGACCTCTATGGCTACGCAGTATTTT	CASRHRTSMATQYF
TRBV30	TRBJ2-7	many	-	TGTGCCTGGGGGGGGACGAGTGGCTACGAGCAGTACTTC	CAWGGTSGYEQYF
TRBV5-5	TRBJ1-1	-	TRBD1	TGTGCCAGAAGTTCGGACAGGGGGGTGACGGAAGCTTTCTTT	CARSSDRGVTEAFF
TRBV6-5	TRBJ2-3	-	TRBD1	TGTGCCAACAGTTATGGACAGGTACTACGGACAGATACACAGTATTTT	CANSYGQVLRTDTQYF
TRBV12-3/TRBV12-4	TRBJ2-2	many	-	TGTGCCAGCAGTTTTACAGCAAACACCGGGGAGCTGTTTTTT	CASSFTANTGELFF
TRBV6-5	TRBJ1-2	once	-	TGTACCAGCAGTTACTCGATGGGCGCCAACTATGGCTACACCTTC	CTSSYSMGANYGYTF
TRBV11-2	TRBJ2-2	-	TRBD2	TGTGCCAGCGGCTCGGGACTAGCGGGAGCGACGAACACTGGGGAGCCGTTTTTT	CASGSGLAGATNTGEPFF
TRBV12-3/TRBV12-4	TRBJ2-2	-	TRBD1	TGTGCCAGCAGCCAACAGGGGACCGGGGCGCTGTTTTTT	CASSQQGTGALFF
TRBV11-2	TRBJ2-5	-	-	TGTGCCAGCATCCATAGGGGAGGAAGTGCGGGGTGCCAAGAGACCCAGTACTTC	CASIHRGGSAGCQETQYF
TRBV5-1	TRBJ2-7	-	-	TGCACCAGCAGCGAAGGACGGTTGGGGACCTCCTACGAGCAGTACTTC	CTSSEGRLGTSYEQYF
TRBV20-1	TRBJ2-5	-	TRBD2	TGCAGTGCTGGACAACTAGCGGGCGTGACCCAGTACTTC	CSAGQLAGVTQYF
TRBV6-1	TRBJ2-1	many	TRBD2	TGTGCCAGCACCGAAGGTACTAGCGGATACCCCGGGAATGAGCAGTTCTTC	CASTEGTSGYPGNEQFF
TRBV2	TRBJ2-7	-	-	TGTGCCTGCACCAACGTGGTAGGGGTGAGGGAGCAGTACTTC	CACTNVVGVREQYF
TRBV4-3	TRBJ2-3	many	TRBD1	TGCGCCAGCAGCCAATCAGGGGGAGCCAGAGGGGATACGCAGTATTTT	CASSQSGGARGDTQYF
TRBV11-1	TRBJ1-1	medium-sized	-	TGTGCCAGCAGCCGCAACAGGAACACTGAAGCTTTCTTT	CASSRNRNTEAFF
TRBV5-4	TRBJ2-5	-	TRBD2	TGTGCCAGCAGCTCAGACCCTGCTACGGGAGGCAATGGGGAGACCCAGTACTTC	CASSSDPATGGNGETQYF
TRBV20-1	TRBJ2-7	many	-	TGCAGTGCTAGAGATCAAACTAGCCTTTCCTACGAGCAGTACTTC	CSARDQTSLSYEQYF